This T cell receptor (beta chain) was sequenced for a study of cytomegalovirus exposure and HLA in healthy donors (dated by TCRdb to between 2016 and 2019). In the study overall: An earlier analysis of more than 550 of the donors reported about 260 Gb of sequence data and 95 million to 120 million unique TCR beta sequences obtained from about 200 million T cells. The genetic ancestry cluster associated with self-reported Caucasian donors included about 81% of the roughly 400 genotyped donors. All discovery cohort repertoires had been generated using a single sequencing platform. The T cell repertoires of some 670 subjects were profiled by immunosequencing and related to cytomegalovirus serostatus. HLA typing included class I and class II loci at four-digit resolution. Several DR-DQ haplotypes were treated as single units for association and clustering because of strong linkage in the cohort. Among almost 400 genotyped donors of the cohort, an average of approximately 240,000 unique TCR beta nucleotide sequences were sequenced per donor, approximately 20% of them non-productive. The aim of the study was to test whether cataloging public T cell receptors could identify signatures of past pathogen exposure. Along with the approximately 670-subject first cohort, a separate validation cohort of approximately 110 different subjects was used. Genome-wide SNP genotypes for about 65% of the roughly 670 donors were used in a later genetic analysis, which treated that subset as a discovery cohort. Typing coverage varied by locus: roughly 629-640 donors for A, B, C, DRB1 and DQB1; 500 to 550 for DQA1; 606 for DPA1; more than 450 for DPB1. In the later analysis, no new phenotypic data were used to find candidate immune exposures; instead, reliance was placed on TCR beta sequences and their occurrence across donors. Roughly 300 gigabases of sequencing data and 78 million or so unique TCR sequences were included in an early release covering about 700 HLA-typed donors. To decide whether each TCR beta V gene segment behaved as functional or pseudogenic, an earlier analysis of approximately 600 of the donors relied on high-throughput TCR beta sequencing. To study patterns of TCR occurrence, a later analysis re-analyzed previously published TCR beta repertoires from just over 650 donors and added high-resolution HLA genotyping. High-throughput TCR immunosequencing, statistical association of individual TCRs with disease status, and machine learning were combined to predict cytomegalovirus infection status. Alongside the repertoire data, information on donor age, sex, ethnicity and CMV serostatus was compiled.

V trim: 4 bases; J trim: 3 bases; unmatched bases: 9. Taken from the germline V gene, the CDR1 and CDR2 loops are LGHNA and YNFKEQ. The CDR3 contains 16 residues, cysteine and phenylalanine counted. Only CDR3 DNA remains: 48 bases, in frame from the first base. Libraries were made using the immunoSEQ multiplex PCR assay. The multiplex PCR relied on a mix of 60 forward primers for TCR Vbeta segments and 13 reverse primers for TCR Jbeta segments. A multiplex PCR assay on genomic DNA amplified the CDR3 region of rearranged TCR beta genes. The Illumina HiSeq System was used to sequence the amplified TCR beta libraries as 87-base-pair reads. Concerning the study's data processing: A later analysis counted about 80 million unique TCR beta chains across the roughly 700 repertoires, and some 11 million of these chains were shared by at least two donors. To remove PCR and sequencing errors, raw reads were error-corrected and collapsed into unique sequences using a nearest-neighbor algorithm that merged closely related sequences. Alignment of CDR3 sequences to IMGT reference sequences was used to assign V, D and J gene segments. For a sequence to be retained, at least a six-nucleotide match to both a V gene segment and a J gene segment was required. A rearrangement counted as productive if the CDR3 had no stop codons and remained in frame with V and J, and every other rearrangement counted as non-productive. Following IMGT convention, CDR3 was defined as the stretch from the second conserved V-encoded cysteine up to the conserved J-encoded phenylalanine. In an earlier analysis of 550 to 650 of the donors, sequences lacking an unambiguous match to a single V gene segment were excluded. In an earlier analysis of 450 to 750 of the donors, a V segment was called functional when productive rearrangements were above 56.7%, and segregating when the standard deviation between donors exceeded 5%. To diagnose cytomegalovirus status from the catalog of TCR beta chain sequences, a statistical classification framework was built. In a later analysis, TCR nucleotide sequences were compared against IMGT/GENE-DB human TR gene sequences so that V and J genes could be assigned. A later analysis assigned CDR3 sequences and most-parsimonious VDJ recombination scenarios with the TCRdist pipeline. In a later analysis, each TCR beta chain was defined by its CDR3 amino acid sequence together with its V-gene family, and reads without a unique V-gene family were excluded. In a later analysis, around 600 highly shared, low-generation-probability nucleotide sequences were removed to address suspected cross-contamination and a sequencing artifact. A later analysis calculated a clonal expansion index for each public chain from normalized within-repertoire ranks of inferred template counts. In a later analysis, generation probabilities were computed with a VDJ recombination model fitted to out-of-frame rearrangements, and the resulting probabilities were checked against IGoR. In a later analysis, TCR-TCR, TCR-HLA and TCR-CMV co-occurrence was scored with hypergeometric tests, and a repertoire-size bias correction was applied to TCR pairs. False discovery rates were estimated in a later analysis by permuting HLA or CMV assignments 20 times. In a later analysis, co-occurring TCRs were grouped using DBSCAN, with TCRdist sequence similarity added in when clustering inside HLA-allele-positive subsets. Repertoires with fewer than 30,000 or more than 120,000 public chains were left out of co-occurrence clustering, as were about five repertoires with anomalous nucleotide sharing. In TCRdb, the immuneACCESS table is reduced to in-frame sequences with V and J assigned. These tables do not hold every clone; where another copy was compared, an unresolved V gene accounts for under half, and the others remain unexplained. D and trimming come from the DNA, and the V and J calls and clone size come from that table. Present in this sample are some 120,000 clones, roughly 75% of which were seen just once. The ten largest clones add up to roughly a tenth of the sample.

The study at large found these results: An association between a missense DCLRE1C variant and V-gene and J-gene trimming of TCR beta chains was found in a later genetic analysis and replicated in an independent cohort. In vitro tests confirmed that three of the cytomegalovirus-associated TCR beta chains recognize cytomegalovirus antigens. Because HLA typing was missing for some donors at each locus, association tests included only the typed subset. In a later analysis, HLA-associated TCR beta chains showed more clonal expansion and lower generation probabilities than non-associated chains that were equally common. Most TCR sequences were observed very rarely across donors, whereas some public TCRs were present in many individuals. Assigning TCR associations to individual alleles was difficult when HLA alleles, especially DR and DQ, strongly co-occurred. An earlier analysis of some 560 of the donors showed that most TCR beta V segments appeared in productive rearrangements either about 87% or about 30% of the time, which broadly matched IMGT annotations. The authors suggested that the approach could potentially be generalized to other disease states and immunological phenotypes. For the cohort, immune exposure information was limited to CMV serostatus. Sequencing depth was assumed to be roughly uniform across donors in the presence/absence analyses, though that assumption may not hold. The earlier analysis of almost 600 of the donors excluded 15 to 20 rarely observed V segments, including chromosome 9 orphons, because counts were too low. The sequencing pipeline was judged likely to have produced a cluster of highly shared sequence variants as a technical artifact. A later genetic analysis reported fewer N-insertions in productive TCRs among donors in an Asian-associated ancestry cluster than the roughly 620-donor mean. A later analysis reported that several top co-occurrence clusters appeared linked to parvovirus B19, influenza, CMV and Epstein-Barr virus. The classifier was reported to diagnose cytomegalovirus status with high specificity and sensitivity in both the original cohort and the validation cohort. This cohort had only TCR beta chains sequenced, and the lack of alpha or paired-chain data limited which features could be detected. Specific HLA alleles were associated with 15,000 to 20,000 TCR beta sequences at a false discovery rate of 0.05 in a later analysis. Correlated functional status among segregating V segments might reflect linkage disequilibrium, but an unknown experimental factor could not be ruled out. According to a later analysis, most CMV-associated TCR beta chains appeared to be HLA-restricted, and the HLA associations seemed to be driven largely by CMV exposure. Because the 87-base-pair reads could not distinguish some IMGT-functional V segments, including TRBV6-2 and TRBV6-3, those segments were excluded. A further reported finding was that TCR beta sequences accurately predicted the HLA-A and HLA-B alleles for most subjects in the first cohort. According to a later analysis, TCR association rates differed among HLA loci, with DRB1 alleles showing the most associated TCRs and HLA-C alleles showing the fewest. A total of 150 to 200 TCR beta chains were listed by the study as associated with cytomegalovirus.

A few counts support this clone. The antigen it recognizes is unknown. Base-call qualities are not available, and no considerably larger clone is one nucleotide away. The cohort consisted of 600 or so healthy bone marrow donors. At the time of sampling, all cohort members were nominally healthy, though unrecorded immune exposures were likely present. The donor tested CMV seropositive and was one of the 289 seropositive cohort members. A peripheral blood sample was collected from each donor, and TCR beta sequencing was performed on peripheral blood mononuclear cells. Genomic DNA was extracted from the blood cell samples with the Qiagen DNeasy Blood Extraction Kit.

The V and J genes are TRBV4-2 and TRBJ1-3; the central 7 bases match TRBD1. The sequence derives from a man in his thirties or forties in good health and CMV-seropositive. The sequencing sample was made of PBMCs. DNA sequence: TGTGCCAGCAGCCTGGGGACGGACAGGTTTGGAAACACCATATATTTT. Its amino acids are CASSLGTDRFGNTIYF.